These T cell receptor beta chains were read from a single sample in a study of CXCR3-negative and CXCR3-positive naive CD8 T cells. TCRdb reprocessed the 5' RACE reads and keeps a single row for each CDR3 protein, giving no DNA. The table gives roughly 5,400 distinct CDR3 sequences; the top ten clones make up roughly 2% of it. The sequenced sample consisted of naive CXCR3+ CD8+ T cells from blood. These receptor sequences come from a human donor in good health. Some clones in this sample may be carry-over from other donors' samples. The CDR3 runs from the conserved cysteine through the conserved F or W. Expanded clones are given a class, and other clones once, few, many or no size at all.

abundance: medium-sized; j_gene: TRBJ1-1; v_gene: TRBV4-1; CDR3aa: CASSQGTAPEAFF
abundance: medium-sized; j_gene: TRBJ2-7; v_gene: TRBV6-5; CDR3aa: CASRWNYEQYF
abundance: -; j_gene: TRBJ1-6; v_gene: TRBV29-1; CDR3aa: CSPWVAGQGVRTSPLHF
abundance: -; j_gene: TRBJ2-3; v_gene: TRBV20-1; CDR3aa: CSARDREGWTDTQYF
abundance: -; j_gene: TRBJ2-1; v_gene: TRBV29-1; CDR3aa: CSVEGTRGEQFF
abundance: -; j_gene: TRBJ2-7; v_gene: TRBV2; CDR3aa: CASSGGSAYEQYF
abundance: medium-sized; j_gene: TRBJ1-1; v_gene: TRBV5-1; CDR3aa: CASIGQNTEAFF
abundance: -; j_gene: TRBJ2-3; v_gene: TRBV29-1; CDR3aa: CSVTDGLAGFTDTQYF
abundance: -; j_gene: TRBJ2-7; v_gene: TRBV5-1; CDR3aa: CASSPGRDNLEQYF
abundance: medium-sized; j_gene: TRBJ2-2; v_gene: TRBV29-1; CDR3aa: CSVDNTDSTGELFF
abundance: medium-sized; j_gene: TRBJ2-7; v_gene: TRBV7-9; CDR3aa: CASSFEGLYEQYF
abundance: medium-sized; j_gene: TRBJ2-5; v_gene: TRBV29-1; CDR3aa: CSVETLAGGRETQYF
abundance: -; j_gene: TRBJ1-1; v_gene: TRBV11-2; CDR3aa: CASSQFPNAGGTEAFF
abundance: -; j_gene: TRBJ2-7; v_gene: TRBV29-1; CDR3aa: CSVGGSGPSYEQYF
abundance: medium-sized; j_gene: TRBJ2-7; v_gene: TRBV2; CDR3aa: CASSDGRGRVYEQYF
abundance: medium-sized; j_gene: TRBJ1-1; v_gene: TRBV13; CDR3aa: CASSLGGGRATEAFF
abundance: medium-sized; j_gene: TRBJ2-7; v_gene: TRBV29-1; CDR3aa: CSVELAIRGYEQYF
abundance: -; j_gene: TRBJ2-3; v_gene: TRBV11-2; CDR3aa: CASSLRPASTDTQYF
abundance: medium-sized; j_gene: TRBJ1-2; v_gene: TRBV29-1; CDR3aa: CSVAGYSNYGYTF